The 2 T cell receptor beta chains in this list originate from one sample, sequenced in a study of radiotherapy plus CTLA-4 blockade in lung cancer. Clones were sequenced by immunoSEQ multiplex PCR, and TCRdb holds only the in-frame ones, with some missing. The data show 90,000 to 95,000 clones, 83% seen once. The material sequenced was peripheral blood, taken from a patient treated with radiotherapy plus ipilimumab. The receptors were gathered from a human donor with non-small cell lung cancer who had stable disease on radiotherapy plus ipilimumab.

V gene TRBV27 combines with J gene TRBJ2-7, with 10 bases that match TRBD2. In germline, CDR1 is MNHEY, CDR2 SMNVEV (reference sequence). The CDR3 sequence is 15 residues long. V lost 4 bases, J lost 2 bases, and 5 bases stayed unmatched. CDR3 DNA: TGTGCCAGCAGTTCCGAAGCGGGAGGGCCCTACGAGCAGTACTTC. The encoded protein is CASSSEAGGPYEQYF.

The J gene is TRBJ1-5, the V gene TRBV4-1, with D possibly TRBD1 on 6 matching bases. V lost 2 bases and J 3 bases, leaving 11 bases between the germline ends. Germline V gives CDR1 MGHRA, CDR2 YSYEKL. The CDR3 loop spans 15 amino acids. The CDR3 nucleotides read TGCGCCAGCAGCCAATACCGGGACAACAATCAGCCCCAGCATTTT. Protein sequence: CASSQYRDNNQPQHF.